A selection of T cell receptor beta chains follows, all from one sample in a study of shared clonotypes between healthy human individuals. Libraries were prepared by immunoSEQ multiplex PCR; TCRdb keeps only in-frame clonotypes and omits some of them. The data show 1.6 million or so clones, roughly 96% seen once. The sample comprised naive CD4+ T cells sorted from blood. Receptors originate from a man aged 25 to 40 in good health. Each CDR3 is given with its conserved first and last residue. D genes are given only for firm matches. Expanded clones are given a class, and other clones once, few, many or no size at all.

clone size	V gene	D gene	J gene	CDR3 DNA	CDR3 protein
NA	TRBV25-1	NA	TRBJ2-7	TGTGCCAGCAGCCGGGATAAAAGGGTAGGCGACGAGCAGTACTTC	CASSRDKRVGDEQYF
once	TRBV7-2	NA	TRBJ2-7	TGTGCCAGCAGCTACGGGACAAGCCACGAGCAGTACTTC	CASSYGTSHEQYF
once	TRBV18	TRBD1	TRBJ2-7	TGTGCCAGCTCACCCGTTCAGATAGGGGGCCACGAGCAGTACTTC	CASSPVQIGGHEQYF
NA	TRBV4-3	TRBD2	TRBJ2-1	TGCGCCAGCAGCCAAGGACTAGCGGGGCTCCAATACAATGAGCAGTTCTTC	CASSQGLAGLQYNEQFF
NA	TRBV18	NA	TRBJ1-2	TGTGCCAGCCCAGGTTCCCATGGCTACACCTTC	CASPGSHGYTF
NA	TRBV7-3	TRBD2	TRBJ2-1	TGTGCCAGCAGCCCGAGCGGGAGGGCCAATGAGCAGTTCTTC	CASSPSGRANEQFF
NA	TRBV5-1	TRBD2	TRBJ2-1	TGCGCCAGCAACCTAGCGGGAGGGGATGAGCAGTTCTTC	CASNLAGGDEQFF
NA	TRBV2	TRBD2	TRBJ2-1	TGTGCCAGCAGTGAATTGGGACTAGCGGGAAGAAATGAGCAGTTCTTC	CASSELGLAGRNEQFF
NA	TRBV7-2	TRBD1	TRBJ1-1	TGTGCCAGCAGCTCTACAGGGGGTTATACTGAAGCTTTCTTT	CASSSTGGYTEAFF
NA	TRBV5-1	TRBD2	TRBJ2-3	TGCGCCAGCAGCCCCCCAATGACTAGCGGGAGGGCCAGTACGCAGTATTTT	CASSPPMTSGRASTQYF
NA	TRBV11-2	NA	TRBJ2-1	TGTGCCAGCAGCTTAAGGTACAATGAGCAGTTCTTC	CASSLRYNEQFF
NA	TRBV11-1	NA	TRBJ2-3	TGTGCCAGCAGCTTGCGAGCGCTTAGCACAGATACGCAGTATTTT	CASSLRALSTDTQYF